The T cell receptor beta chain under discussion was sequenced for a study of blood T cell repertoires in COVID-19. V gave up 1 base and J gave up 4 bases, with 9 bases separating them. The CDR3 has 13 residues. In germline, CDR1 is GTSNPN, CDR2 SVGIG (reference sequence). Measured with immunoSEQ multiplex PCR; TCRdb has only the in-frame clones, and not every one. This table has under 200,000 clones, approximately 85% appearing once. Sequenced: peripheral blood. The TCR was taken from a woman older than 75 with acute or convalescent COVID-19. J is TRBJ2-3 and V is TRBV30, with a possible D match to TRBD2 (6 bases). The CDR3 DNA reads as TGTGCCTGGAGTGGGGGGGTTTCAGATACGCAGTATTTT. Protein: CAWSGGVSDTQYF. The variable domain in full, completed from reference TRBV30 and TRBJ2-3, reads SQTIHQWPATLVQPVGSPLSLECTVEGTSNPNLYWYRQAAGRGLQLLFYSVGIGQISSEVPQNLSASRPQDRQFILSSKKLLLSDSGFYLCAWSGGVSDTQYFGPGTRLTVL.